The clone carrying this T cell receptor beta chain occurred once. The target antigen is unknown. The sample belongs to a study of vaccination and CD4 T cells after COVID-19. Across the whole study: Stimulation of cells relied on overlapping spike peptides derived from SARS-CoV-2, HCoV-NL63, HCoV-OC43 and HCoV-229E. Control cultures were supplied with a CEFX pool, an HIV-1 Nef pool, or no peptide at all.

This CDR3 region has 17 residues. Germline trimming cut 6 bases from V and 2 bases from J; bases unmatched to any gene: 12. With the Oncomine TCR Beta short-read assay, DNA from cultured CD4+ T cells was sequenced. The template was genomic DNA from cultured CD4+ T cells. TCRdb independently ran MiXCR on the PCR reads; one entry per CDR3 protein. The sample has tens of thousands of distinct CDR3 sequences, under 70% seen once. Treatment described: approximately 9-day PBMC culture with coronavirus spike peptide pools or control peptides (ViraFEST assay). Positive PCR tests dated from March to December 2020, predating US Alpha, Beta and Delta variants.

The chain is built from TRBV12-3 or TRBV12-4 and TRBJ1-5; 8 bases line up with TRBD1. The TCR comes from a human donor who had recovered from COVID-19. The specimen was CD4+ T cells from blood, cultured in vitro. The CDR3 DNA is TGTGCCAGCAGCAAGACAGGGGTCCTCAAGGGCAATCAGCCCCAGCATTTT. It yields the protein CASSKTGVLKGNQPQHF.